One and the same sample provided the 19 T cell receptor beta chains below, sequenced in a study of T cells in localized non-small cell lung cancer. Data came from immunoSEQ multiplex PCR; TCRdb stores just in-frame clones and leaves some out. Of 12,000 to 15,000 clones listed, about 92% are singletons. The sample in question was peripheral blood mononuclear cells, obtained before any cancer treatment. The origin of the receptors is a man aged 35 to 69 with stage III lung adenocarcinoma.

V and J are TRBV5-5 and TRBJ2-6; D unclear. With 4 bases removed from V and 4 bases from J, the gap between germline ends came to 12 bases. Per the germline V gene, CDR1 is SGHKS and CDR2 is YYEKEE (reference sequence). The CDR3 contains 15 residues. The CDR3 region is CASSPPTPGANVLTF. The DNA of the CDR3 is TGTGCCAGCAGCCCGCCAACACCGGGGGCCAACGTCCTGACTTTC.

This clone was counted a single time. CDR3 DNA: TGTGCCAGCAGTTCCCCGTTCGGCTCCTACAATGAGCAGTTCTTC. Its protein is CASSSPFGSYNEQFF. This sequence joins TRBV5-8 and TRBJ2-1; D not certain. The germline V gene encodes CDR1 SGHTS and CDR2 YDEGEE. Trimming stripped 5 bases from V and 0 bases from J, with 12 bases between. The CDR3 runs to 15 residues.

The rearrangement uses TRBV14 and TRBJ2-6; D might be TRBD1 (6 bases). The CDR3 loop spans 16 amino acids. Germline assignment: CDR1 SGHDN and CDR2 FVKESK. V was cut by 4 bases and J by 2 bases, with 12 bases left in between. The CDR3 sequence: CASSLKRGTGANVLTF. CDR3 DNA: TGTGCCAGCAGCCTAAAAAGGGGGACTGGGGCCAACGTCCTGACTTTC.

The chain carries TRBV6-6 and TRBJ1-4, with TRBD1 as a possible D gene (5 bases). Deletions cut 5 bases from V and 8 bases from J, with 18 bases between. Germline V gene lookup returns CDR1 MNHNY and CDR2 SVGAGI (reference sequence). The CDR3 sequence is 15 residues long. The CDR3 bases are TGTGCCAGCAGTCTTTCGAGAGGGACGGTCGAAAAACTGTTTTTT. It yields the protein CASSLSRGTVEKLFF.

The chain carries TRBV28 and TRBJ2-3; TRBD2 matches 13 bases. From germline, CDR1 is MDHEN and CDR2 SYDVKM. The junction had 14 bases not matched to a gene; V was cut back by 2 bases and J by 6 bases. This CDR3 region has 19 residues. This chain's CDR3 is CASSLPLTLGLAGDDTQYF. The CDR3 bases are TGTGCCAGCAGTTTACCCCTAACTCTCGGACTAGCGGGAGATGATACGCAGTATTTT.

This chain connects TRBV6-1 to TRBJ1-5; D is unresolved. This CDR3 contains 13 residues. V was trimmed by 7 bases and J by 0 bases, leaving 7 bases between them. Germline V gives CDR1 MNHNS, CDR2 SASEGT. The CDR3 region has the DNA TGTGCCAGCAAGCAGGCTAGCAATCAGCCCCAGCATTTT. This encodes CASKQASNQPQHF.

The count of this clone is one. The chain has TRBV9 and TRBJ2-7; D is uncertain. V was pared by 0 bases and J by 6 bases, with 10 bases between. The CDR3 extends over 13 amino acids. In germline, CDR1 is SGDLS, CDR2 YYNGEE. This CDR3 is CASSVAPPTEQYF. CDR3 bases: TGTGCCAGCAGCGTAGCTCCACCTACCGAGCAGTACTTC.

This clone turned up a few times. V usage is TRBV19 and J usage is TRBJ1-1; D possibly corresponds to TRBD1 (6 bases). Trimming removed 6 bases at V and 4 bases at J, with 12 bases between. Germline CDR1 LNHDA, CDR2 SQIVND (reference sequence). The CDR3 is 13 amino acids. The CDR3: CASSLQGFTEAFF. For the CDR3, the DNA is TGTGCCAGTAGCCTCCAGGGGTTCACTGAAGCTTTCTTT.

The chain carries TRBV7-2 and TRBJ2-7; 10 bases are shared with TRBD1. V dropped 3 bases and J dropped 4; count of bases not matched to a gene: 6. This CDR3 has 15 amino acids. Per germline, CDR1 SGHTA and CDR2 FQGNSA. DNA of the CDR3: TGTGCCAGCAGCTTTGGGACAGGGGTAGGATACGAGCAGTACTTC. Protein sequence: CASSFGTGVGYEQYF.

The chain uses TRBV4-1 and TRBJ2-1; D unresolved. Germline V gives CDR1 MGHRA, CDR2 YSYEKL. V lost 0 bases and J lost 4, with 13 bases in between. CDR3 size: 16 residues. The CDR3 reads CASSQDRAELYNEQFF. Here the CDR3 DNA reads TGCGCCAGCAGCCAAGATCGGGCGGAACTTTACAATGAGCAGTTCTTC.

The V gene is TRBV7-9, the J gene TRBJ2-7; perhaps TRBD2 as D (6 bases). V lost 1 base to trimming and J lost 8 bases, with 12 bases between them. The germline V gene has CDR1 SEHNR and CDR2 FQNEAQ (reference sequence). There are 13 residues in the CDR3. The CDR3 nucleotides are TGTGCCAGCAGCTTAGGGGGACTTGTGAAGCAGTACTTC. Its protein product is CASSLGGLVKQYF. The whole variable domain, remainder taken from reference TRBV7-9 and TRBJ2-7, is DTGVSQNPRHKITKRGQNVTFRCDPISEHNRLYWYRQTLGQGPEFLTYFQNEAQLEKSRLLSDRFSAERPKGSFSTLEIQRTEQGDSAMYLCASSLGGLVKQYFGPGTRLTVT.

This rearrangement joins TRBV19 to TRBJ2-1, with D unresolved. Germline assignment: CDR1 LNHDA and CDR2 SQIVND (reference sequence). The length of the CDR3 is 13 residues. V dropped 3 bases and J dropped 6 bases, with 9 bases sitting between them. The CDR3 DNA is TGTGCCAGTAGTATGTGGGAAAGCAATGAGCAGTTCTTC. The encoded protein is CASSMWESNEQFF.

CDR3 nucleotide sequence: TGCGCCAGCAGTGAAGCCGGACAGATAAAGGAAAACATTCAGTACTTC. It specifies CASSEAGQIKENIQYF. V is TRBV10-1 and J is TRBJ2-4, with a possible D match to TRBD1 (6 bases). With 3 bases removed from V and 5 bases from J, the gap between germline ends came to 17 bases. The CDR3 has 16 amino acids. Germline assignment: CDR1 WNHNN and CDR2 SYGVQD (reference sequence).

The gene calls are TRBV7-9 and TRBJ2-7; a possible D gene is TRBD1 (6 bases). The V end lost 3 bases, the J end lost 2 bases, and 14 bases lay between the germline ends. The CDR3 is 15 residues long. Germline V gene sequence: CDR1 SEHNR, CDR2 FQNEAQ (reference sequence). This CDR3 is CASSFRGHLPYEQYF. The CDR3 coding sequence is TGTGCCAGCAGCTTTCGGGGACATCTTCCCTACGAGCAGTACTTC.

The gene calls are TRBV7-9 and TRBJ2-2; 12 nucleotides line up with TRBD2. Germline V gene sequence: CDR1 SEHNR, CDR2 FQNEAQ (reference sequence). The ends lost 0 bases at V and 4 bases at J; junction bases unmatched: 9. This CDR3 spans 19 amino acids. CDR3 sequence (DNA): TGTGCCAGCAGCTTAGCCCGCTACGTACTAGCGGGAGGCACCGGGGAGCTGTTTTTT. It yields the protein CASSLARYVLAGGTGELFF.

In its sample, this clone was seen a few times. The V and J genes are TRBV19 and TRBJ2-7; D is uncertain. The CDR3 spans 14 residues. Germline V lookup: CDR1 LNHDA, CDR2 SQIVND (reference sequence). Trimming pared 4 bases from V and 4 bases from J, leaving 14 bases between. The CDR3 protein is CASSSPDRDYEQYF. CDR3 DNA: TGTGCCAGTAGTAGTCCGGACCGAGATTACGAGCAGTACTTC.

The chain is built from TRBV27 and TRBJ2-7; TRBD2 is a possible D gene (5 bases). This CDR3 is 11 amino acids long. Trimming shortened V by 10 bases and J by 6 bases, and 13 bases separated the two germline ends. Looked up from germline, CDR1 is MNHEY and CDR2 is SMNVEV (reference sequence). Here the CDR3 DNA reads TGTGCCACCTCAGAGGGCGGCGAGCAGTACTTC. Protein sequence: CATSEGGEQYF.

The gene calls are TRBV7-8 and TRBJ1-2; 8 nucleotides line up with TRBD1. J gave up 3 bases and V 6 bases, and 3 bases lay outside the gene matches. Per germline, CDR1 SGHVS and CDR2 FQNEAQ. CDR3 length: 13 residues. CDR3 sequence reads: CASSLDRDYGYTF. CDR3 in DNA: TGTGCCAGCAGTTTGGACAGGGACTATGGCTACACCTTC.

The chain's CDR3 is CASSPASGRSSEQYF. The CDR3 DNA reads as TGTGCCAGCTCACCAGCTAGCGGGAGATCCAGCGAGCAGTACTTC. The rearrangement links TRBV18 to TRBJ2-7, with 10 nucleotides matching TRBD2. The CDR3 runs 15 residues. Trimming took 2 bases from V and 6 from J; bases not matched to a gene: 7. Per the germline V gene, CDR1 is KGHSH and CDR2 is LQKENI.